The 25 T cell receptor beta chains below all came from one sample that was sequenced in a study of chemoradiotherapy in HPV16-positive cancers. Generated by immunoSEQ multiplex PCR, the TCRdb table keeps only in-frame clones and is missing some. The sample lists 1,500 or so clones, 82% occurring once. This specimen consisted of tumor tissue, obtained from a patient who underwent chemoradiotherapy. Receptor source: a human donor with HPV-associated anogenital cancer.

The chain uses TRBV19 and TRBJ2-7; the D gene is possibly TRBD1 (5 bases). Per the germline V gene, CDR1 is LNHDA and CDR2 is SQIVND (reference sequence). V dropped 8 bases and J dropped 4 bases, with 15 bases sitting between them. This CDR3 comprises 13 residues. The CDR3 region has the DNA TGTGCCAGTGCCCCGACAGAGCTATACGAGCAGTACTTC. Translation: CASAPTELYEQYF.

The chain carries TRBV27 and TRBJ1-5, with D possibly TRBD1 on 5 matching bases. The CDR3 covers 14 residues. Germline-derived CDR1 and CDR2 are MNHEY and SMNVEV (reference sequence). The V end was cut by 8 bases, the J end by 2 bases, with 13 bases between. The CDR3 coding sequence is TGTGCCAGCGGGGGGGTCCGAGGCAATCAGCCCCAGCATTTT. Translating gives CASGGVRGNQPQHF.

The chain is built from TRBV2 and TRBJ2-1, with no clear D. The germline V gene has CDR1 SNHLY and CDR2 FYNNEI. This CDR3 comprises 16 residues. The germline V and J ends were trimmed by 4 bases and 4 bases, with 17 bases remaining between them. CDR3 protein: CASSASGLIWYNEQFF. The CDR3 bases are TGTGCCAGCAGTGCTTCAGGTTTAATATGGTACAATGAGCAGTTCTTC. Using reference TRBV2 and TRBJ2-1 for the parts outside the CDR3, the full variable domain is EPEVTQTPSHQVTQMGQEVILRCVPISNHLYFYWYRQILGQKVEFLVSFYNNEISEKSEIFDDQFSVERPDGSNFTLKIRSTKLEDSAMYFCASSASGLIWYNEQFFGPGTRLTVL.

This clone has a single count. CDR3: CASSLRQGSDTQYF. CDR3 coding DNA: TGTGCCAGCAGCCTACGACAGGGATCAGATACGCAGTATTTT. The J gene is TRBJ2-3, the V gene TRBV9; 7 nucleotides line up with TRBD1. CDR1 and CDR2 (germline): SGDLS, YYNGEE. The CDR3 totals 14 residues. Trimming at V came to 4 bases and at J to 4 bases, leaving 6 bases not matched to a gene.

The chain recombines TRBV7-2 with TRBJ2-3; 10 bases line up with TRBD2. The CDR3 covers 15 residues. The germline CDR1 and CDR2 sequences are SGHTA and FQGNSA. Trimming removed 2 bases from V and 1 base from J; junction bases left unmatched: 0. CDR3 sequence: CASSLLAGGTDTQYF. CDR3 coding DNA: TGTGCCAGCAGCTTACTAGCGGGGGGCACAGATACGCAGTATTTT.

The CDR3 coding sequence is TGTGCCAGCAGCGGGGCCAGGGATGGCTACACCTTC. It specifies CASSGARDGYTF. V usage is TRBV9 and J usage is TRBJ1-2, with D perhaps TRBD1 (5 bases). Trimming pared 3 bases from V and 6 bases from J, leaving 9 bases between. The CDR3 loop spans 12 amino acids. Germline loops: CDR1 SGDLS, CDR2 YYNGEE.

The chain uses TRBV30 and TRBJ1-5; 7 bases are a match to TRBD1. This CDR3 has 12 amino acids. V was pared by 2 bases and J by 5 bases, with 0 bases of the junction left unmatched. From germline, CDR1 is GTSNPN and CDR2 SVGIG (reference sequence). CDR3 residues: CAWSRGHQPQHF. CDR3 DNA: TGTGCCTGGAGTAGGGGGCATCAGCCCCAGCATTTT.

The chain employs TRBV27 and TRBJ1-5; unclear D gene. The germline gives CDR1 MNHEY, CDR2 SMNVEV (reference sequence). Trimming cost V 0 bases and J 7 bases, with 10 bases left between them. This CDR3 is 14 amino acids long. The CDR3 region is CASSLSRGWQPQHF. The CDR3 coding sequence is TGTGCCAGCAGTTTATCGCGAGGGTGGCAGCCCCAGCATTTT.

For the CDR3, the DNA is TGTGCCAGTGCAAGGGACAGCATTAACTATGGCTACACCTTC. This gives the protein CASARDSINYGYTF. The chain uses TRBV6-6 and TRBJ1-2; 7 bases fit TRBD1. Germline V lookup: CDR1 MNHNY, CDR2 SVGAGI (reference sequence). V gave up 9 bases and J gave up 1 base; unmatched junction bases: 8. CDR3 size: 14 residues.

The chain links TRBV6-5 to TRBJ2-5; 7 bases are shared with TRBD2. The trim removed 6 bases at V and 4 bases at J, leaving 8 bases unmatched. Germline V lookup: CDR1 MNHEY, CDR2 SVGAGI. The CDR3 length is 14 residues. This CDR3 is CASRHGLVGETQYF. CDR3 nucleotides: TGTGCCAGCAGGCACGGACTAGTGGGAGAGACCCAGTACTTC.

The chain uses TRBV4-3 and TRBJ2-5; the D gene is possibly TRBD2 (6 bases). The germline CDR1 and CDR2 sequences are LGHNA and YSLEER. The CDR3 covers 15 residues. V lost 5 bases to trimming and J lost 5 bases, with 18 bases between them. Here the CDR3 reads CASSYTRTSGETQYF. Here the CDR3 DNA reads TGCGCCAGCAGCTACACCAGGACGAGCGGGGAGACCCAGTACTTC.

The chain carries TRBV9 and TRBJ2-3; D gene ambiguous. CDR3 length equals 15 residues. Germline CDR1 is SGDLS and CDR2 is YYNGEE. Trimming shortened V by 0 bases and J by 1 base, and 9 bases separated the two germline ends. CDR3 in amino acids: CASSVDWTRTDTQYF. CDR3 DNA sequence: TGTGCCAGCAGCGTAGATTGGACCCGCACAGATACGCAGTATTTT.

This sequence joins TRBV27 and TRBJ1-2, with 8 positions matching TRBD1. Germline CDR1 is MNHEY and CDR2 is SMNVEV (reference sequence). With 0 bases clipped from V and 6 bases from J, the junction kept 9 bases outside the gene matches. CDR3 length: 16 amino acids. The CDR3 spells CASSLSDRVLADGYTF. CDR3 sequence (DNA): TGTGCCAGCAGTTTATCGGACAGGGTATTAGCCGATGGCTACACCTTC.

For the CDR3, the DNA is TGTGCCAGCAGCTTAAGGCCCGCCAGGGAGCAGTACTTC. Amino acids: CASSLRPAREQYF. This chain links TRBV7-2 with TRBJ2-7; D remains unclear. The CDR3 loop spans 13 amino acids. The ends were cut back, 2 bases at V and 7 bases at J, with 12 bases in the middle. Germline V gene lookup returns CDR1 SGHTA and CDR2 FQGNSA.

J is TRBJ2-1 and V is TRBV2; D uncertain. V lost 4 bases to trimming and J lost 7 bases, with 17 bases between them. This CDR3 has 15 amino acids. The germline V gene has CDR1 SNHLY and CDR2 FYNNEI. The CDR3 is CASSGRVVQVNEQFF. The CDR3 coding sequence is TGTGCCAGCAGTGGACGCGTCGTACAAGTTAATGAGCAGTTCTTC.

This clone is a singleton in its sample. The chain has TRBV4-2 and TRBJ2-5; D might be TRBD1 (5 bases). The CDR3 extends over 13 amino acids. Per the germline V gene, CDR1 is LGHNA and CDR2 is YNFKEQ. V gave up 0 bases and J gave up 3 bases, with 5 bases separating them. The CDR3 protein is CASSQDREETQYF. The CDR3 region has the DNA TGTGCCAGCAGCCAAGACAGGGAAGAGACCCAGTACTTC.

This rearrangement joins TRBV5-1 to TRBJ1-1; D is unresolved. V was pared by 0 bases and J by 5 bases, with 11 bases between. This CDR3 has 14 amino acids. The V gene's germline CDR1 is SGHRS and CDR2 YFSETQ. The CDR3 DNA is TGCGCCAGCAGCTTGGATGTCCTTGGGACTGAAGCTTTCTTT. Its translation: CASSLDVLGTEAFF.

This clone has a handful of counts. The V gene is TRBV2, the J gene TRBJ1-2; D gene ambiguous. The CDR3 runs to 17 residues. V shed 6 bases and J shed 2 bases, with 22 bases lying between them. Germline CDR1 SNHLY, CDR2 FYNNEI. The DNA of the CDR3 is TGTGCCAGCAGCGTCTTAAAGGTTCTGCAGGAAAACTATGGCTACACCTTC. This translates into CASSVLKVLQENYGYTF.

There are a few counts of this clone. The V gene is TRBV7-6, the J gene TRBJ1-3; 11 bases line up with TRBD1. Germline V gene lookup returns CDR1 SGHVS and CDR2 FNYEAQ. The V segment lost 5 bases and the J segment 3 bases; nucleotides outside the gene matches: 15. The CDR3 spans 19 residues. Here the CDR3 reads CASSKWDRGYGARGNTIYF. The CDR3 nucleotides read TGTGCCAGCAGCAAATGGGACAGGGGGTACGGTGCTCGTGGAAACACCATATATTTT.

The V call is TRBV11-2, the J call TRBJ2-5; TRBD2 is a possible D gene (5 bases). Germline CDR1 is SGHAT and CDR2 is FQNNGV. This CDR3 comprises 16 residues. V was cut by 0 bases and J by 5 bases, with 16 bases left in between. CDR3 sequence reads: CASSLDWAQRGETQYF. CDR3 in DNA: TGTGCCAGCAGCTTAGACTGGGCCCAACGGGGTGAGACCCAGTACTTC.

The chain employs TRBV10-3 and TRBJ1-1; D not resolved. The V end was cut by 6 bases, the J end by 1 base, with 9 bases between. The CDR3 covers 13 residues. Germline lookup yields CDR1 ENHRY and CDR2 SYGVKD. CDR3 in amino acids: CAIRQDRNTEAFF. CDR3 nucleotides: TGTGCCATCAGGCAGGACCGGAACACTGAAGCTTTCTTT.

This sequence joins TRBV6-5 and TRBJ1-1; D may be TRBD1 (5 bases). CDR1 and CDR2 from the germline V gene are MNHEY and SVGAGI. The V gene lost 4 bases and the J gene lost 11 bases, with 14 bases spanning the gap. The CDR3 contains 12 residues. The CDR3 here is CASSSVGEGAFF. The CDR3, as DNA: TGTGCCAGCAGTTCTGTAGGGGAGGGCGCTTTCTTT.

The J gene is TRBJ2-6, the V gene TRBV14, with 7 positions matching TRBD2. The germline V gene has CDR1 SGHDN and CDR2 FVKESK. The V segment lost 8 bases and the J segment 0 bases; nucleotides outside the gene matches: 4. This CDR3 contains 15 residues. In DNA form, the CDR3 reads TGTGCCAGCGCCGGGGGGAGCTCTGGGGCCAACGTCCTGACTTTC. Translation gives CASAGGSSGANVLTF.

This clone was counted only a few times. V gene TRBV7-8 combines with J gene TRBJ2-7; D is undetermined. Germline values: CDR1 SGHVS, CDR2 FQNEAQ. Trimming stripped 2 bases from V and 0 bases from J, with 8 bases between. This CDR3 contains 14 residues. CDR3 protein: CASSLRESSYEQYF. In DNA form, the CDR3 reads TGTGCCAGCAGCTTAAGAGAAAGCTCCTACGAGCAGTACTTC. Supplemented by reference TRBV7-8 and TRBJ2-7, the full variable domain reads GAGVSQSPRYKVAKRGQDVALRCDPISGHVSLFWYQQALGQGPEFLTYFQNEAQLDKSGLPSDRFFAERPEGSVSTLKIQRTQQEDSAVYLCASSLRESSYEQYFGPGTRLTVT.

This chain connects TRBV6-1 to TRBJ1-2; no clear D. Trimming removed 1 base from V and 4 bases from J, with 10 bases in between. The V gene's germline CDR1 is MNHNS and CDR2 SASEGT. The CDR3 is made up of 14 amino acids. CDR3: CASSEGSWGYGYTF. In nucleotides, the CDR3 is TGTGCCAGCAGTGAAGGCAGCTGGGGCTATGGCTACACCTTC.